This is a list of T cell receptor beta chains from one sample in a study of CD8+CD57+ T cells in acquired aplastic anemia. TCRdb independently ran MiXCR on the reads; one entry per CDR3 protein. There are 350,000 to 450,000 distinct CDR3 sequences in the sample; 60% to 80% occur only once, and 4% lies in the top ten. Source material: sorted CD4+, CD8+, or CD8+CD57+ T cells (not recorded which) from PBMCs. The receptors come from a human donor in good health, serving as a control. Both conserved end residues are part of each CDR3. A D gene is named only where the DNA matches it firmly. The size field is filled for only some rows; it gives once, few, many or a size class.

clone_size j_call d_call v_call cdr3_nt cdr3_aa
once TRBJ2-5 . TRBV7-3 TGTGCCAGCAGCGTAGCAGAGAAGGGCAATCAGCCCCAGTACTTC CASSVAEKGNQPQYF
many TRBJ1-1 TRBD1 TRBV12-5 TGTGCTAGTGGACAGACCGGGACAGGGTATGAAGCTTTCTTT CASGQTGTGYEAFF
. TRBJ2-7 TRBD1 TRBV7-3 TGTGCCAGCAGCTCGACAGGGATTGCCAACGCGACGCATTTC CASSSTGIANATHF
. TRBJ2-3 . TRBV20-1 TGCAGCGCGCCCGCAGGAGTAAACACTGATACGCAGTATTTT CSAPAGVNTDTQYF
. TRBJ2-1 . TRBV7-8 TGTGCCAGCAGCTTAGAGGGTCGGCGAACTATCACAGATACGCAGTTCTTC CASSLEGRRTITDTQFF
. TRBJ1-2 TRBD1 TRBV2 TGTGCCAGCAGTGAGTACAGGGGTTCCTACGGCTACACCTTC CASSEYRGSYGYTF
. TRBJ1-1 . TRBV12-3/TRBV12-4 TGTGCCAGCCGGAGGGTTGAAGCTTTCTTT CASRRVEAFF
few TRBJ2-1 . TRBV5-1 TGCGCCAGCAGCTTGGACCAGGGCGTGGGGAACAATGAGCAGTTCTTC CASSLDQGVGNNEQFF
. TRBJ2-3 TRBD2 TRBV12-3/TRBV12-4 TGTGCCAGCAGTTTAGGACTAGCGGGGGGCCCTAGCACAGATACGCAGTATTTT CASSLGLAGGPSTDTQYF
. TRBJ2-1 . TRBV20-1 TGCAGTGCGCACAACGGGCTTGGCTCCTACAATGAGCAGTTCTTC CSAHNGLGSYNEQFF
. TRBJ2-1 TRBD2 TRBV6-5 TGTGCCAGCAGTTACAGCCGCGGACTAGCGGGGACCATCCACAATGAGCAGTTCTTC CASSYSRGLAGTIHNEQFF
. TRBJ2-2 TRBD1 TRBV7-6 TGTGCCAGCAGCGAAGGACAGGGAATGAGCGGGGAGCTGTTTTTT CASSEGQGMSGELFF
. TRBJ2-3 . TRBV3-1 TGTGCCAGCAGCCATGACGGAAGCACAGATACGCAGTACTTT CASSHDGSTDTQYF
many TRBJ2-3 TRBD1 TRBV6-2/TRBV6-3 TGTGCCAGCAGTTACATACAGGGGGCAGATACGCAGTATTTT CASSYIQGADTQYF
once TRBJ1-4 . TRBV2 TGTGCCAGCAGTGGACAGGACAATGAAAAACTGTTTTTT CASSGQDNEKLFF
. TRBJ1-4 . TRBV7-9 TGTGCCAGCAGCTTAGGGCCGGAATCACGCCTTCACAATCTGTTTTTT CASSLGPESRLHNLFF
many TRBJ2-2 . TRBV6-2/TRBV6-3 TGTGCCAGCAGTTCGGGCGCGTTTTTAGCGTGGACCGGGGAGCTGTTTTTT CASSSGAFLAWTGELFF
. TRBJ2-3 . TRBV20-1 TGCAGTGCCCTCGCCACAGTCCTCACAGATACGCAGTATTTT CSALATVLTDTQYF
many TRBJ1-2 TRBD1 TRBV5-1 TGCGCCAGCAGGGCCTCTTTCCAGGGGGCCGGGGGCTACACCTTC CASRASFQGAGGYTF
. TRBJ2-1 . TRBV7-2 TGCGCCAGCAGCCATCCCGGAGGGAGTCACAATGTGCAGTTCTTC CASSHPGGSHNVQFF
. TRBJ2-7 . TRBV7-9 TGTGCCAGCAGCTTAACTCGGGAGACGTACTTC CASSLTRETYF
. TRBJ1-2 . TRBV6-6 TGTGCCAGCGGTTGCTCGCGGGGTTCCTATGGCTACACCTTC CASGCSRGSYGYTF
once TRBJ2-7 . TRBV4-3 TGCGCCAGCAGCCAAGGGAGGGCGGGACGGGAGCAGTACTTC CASSQGRAGREQYF
many TRBJ2-3 TRBD2 TRBV11-3 TGTGCCAGCAGCCCTAGCGGGGGTCCCCCAGATACGCAGTATTTT CASSPSGGPPDTQYF
. TRBJ2-3 . TRBV7-2 TGTGCCAGCAGCTCTAGCGCAAGGGAAGCAGATACGCAGTTT CASSSSAREADTQF
. TRBJ1-3 . TRBV7-2 TGCGCCAGCAGCCTGGCGCCGCAGGACGGAAATACCATATATTTT CASSLAPQDGNTIYF
. TRBJ2-5 . TRBV15 TGTGCCAGCAGCATCGGTGGAGTGGCCGAGACCCAGTACTTC CASSIGGVAETQYF
many TRBJ1-2 . TRBV6-1 TGTGCCAGCAGTGCCCTCCTCTTAGCTAACTATGGCTACACCTTC CASSALLLANYGYTF
. TRBJ1-1 . TRBV25-1 TGTGCCAGCAGTGGCACAGGAGGCGTGAACACTGAAGCTTTCTTT CASSGTGGVNTEAFF
. TRBJ1-6 . TRBV7-2 TGTGCCAGCAGCTTAGAGCCAGGGAGGCCCAACGCCCTGCACTTT CASSLEPGRPNALHF
. TRBJ2-3 TRBD2 TRBV5-1 TGCGCCAGCAGCTTCGGCCCGGGAGGGGGTTCCGCAGATACGCAGTATTTT CASSFGPGGGSADTQYF
. TRBJ2-3 . TRBV19 TGTGCCAGTAGTAAGGCCGGCAGCTGTGGTACCCAGTATTTT CASSKAGSCGTQYF
. TRBJ1-3 TRBD1 TRBV7-2 TGTGCCAGCAGTTTAGAGGGGCGGGACAGGCTCTTT CASSLEGRDRLF
. TRBJ2-1 TRBD2 TRBV20-1 TGCAGTGCTAGGGTCGGGAGGGGGGAGTTCTTC CSARVGRGEFF
few TRBJ1-6 TRBD1 TRBV15 TGTGCCACCAGCTGGGGACAGGACGGGGATTCACCCCTCCACTTT CATSWGQDGDSPLHF
. TRBJ1-1 TRBD1 TRBV19 TGTGCCAGTAGTACTACAGGGGCCACTGCAGCTTTCTTT CASSTTGATAAFF
. TRBJ2-7 . TRBV20-1 TGCAGTGCTAGCAGCCCATCCCACCAGCAGTACTTC CSASSPSHQQYF
. TRBJ1-1 . TRBV7-2 TGTGCCAGCAGCCCTGGAGCAGCGGTGGGGCAGGAAGGGTTCTTT CASSPGAAVGQEGFF
. TRBJ1-2 . TRBV7-9 TGTGCCAGCAGCTTTTCACCGGGTGCTTGGTACGAGTTC CASSFSPGAWYEF
many TRBJ1-6 . TRBV5-1 TGCGCCAGCTATGAAGGGGGGGAATATAATTCACCCCTCCACTTT CASYEGGEYNSPLHF
. TRBJ2-1 TRBD1 TRBV6-1 TGTGCCAGCAGGAGAGCCGGGACAGTGTTTGATGAGCAGTTCTTC CASRRAGTVFDEQFF
. TRBJ2-7 . TRBV7-3 TGTGCCAGCAGCGCATCTCAGGGTTCGGCTGAACAGCTCTTC CASSASQGSAEQLF